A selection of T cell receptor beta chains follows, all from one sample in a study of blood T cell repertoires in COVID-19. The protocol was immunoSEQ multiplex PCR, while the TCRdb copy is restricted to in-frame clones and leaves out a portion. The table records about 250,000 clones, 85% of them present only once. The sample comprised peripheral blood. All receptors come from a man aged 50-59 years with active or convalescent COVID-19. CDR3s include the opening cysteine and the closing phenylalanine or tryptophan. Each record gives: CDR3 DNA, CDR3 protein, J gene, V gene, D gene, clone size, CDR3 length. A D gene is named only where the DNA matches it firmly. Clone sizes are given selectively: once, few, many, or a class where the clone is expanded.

DNA: TGTGCCAGCAGCCGTCTTTTAGCGAATCAAGAGACCCAGTACTTC
CDR3: CASSRLLANQETQYF
J: TRBJ2-5
V: TRBV11-2
D: NA
size: NA
length: 15

DNA: TGTGCCAGTAGTATAGTTCAGAACTATGGCTACACCTTC
CDR3: CASSIVQNYGYTF
J: TRBJ1-2
V: TRBV19
D: NA
size: NA
length: 13

DNA: TGTGCCAGCAGGGACCGCTCGGAGGACACCATATATTTT
CDR3: CASRDRSEDTIYF
J: TRBJ1-3
V: TRBV6-6
D: NA
size: NA
length: 13

DNA: TGCGCCAGCAGCCCACTCATTGGGGGCAAAAACACTGAAGCTTTCTTT
CDR3: CASSPLIGGKNTEAFF
J: TRBJ1-1
V: TRBV5-1
D: NA
size: NA
length: 16

DNA: TGCGCCAGCAGCTTGGCCCGGGCGGGCGGGGAGCTGTTTTTT
CDR3: CASSLARAGGELFF
J: TRBJ2-2
V: TRBV5-1
D: NA
size: NA
length: 14

DNA: TGTGCCAGCAGCCGGGACAGGGGGCATTCCCAAGAGACCCAGTACTTC
CDR3: CASSRDRGHSQETQYF
J: TRBJ2-5
V: TRBV5-6
D: TRBD1
size: NA
length: 16

DNA: TGTGCCAGCAGCCAAGGAGGTCGGGGAGAGACCCAGTACTTC
CDR3: CASSQGGRGETQYF
J: TRBJ2-5
V: TRBV3-1/TRBV3-2
D: NA
size: NA
length: 14

DNA: TGTGCCACCAGTGATTTGCCAGACGAGTCCCGGGACAGGGATGGATTGAGAGAGACCCAGTACTTC
CDR3: CATSDLPDESRDRDGLRETQYF
J: TRBJ2-5
V: TRBV24-1
D: TRBD1
size: NA
length: 22

DNA: TGTGCCAGCACCCTGAGGGATACGCAGTATTTT
CDR3: CASTLRDTQYF
J: TRBJ2-3
V: TRBV5-6
D: NA
size: NA
length: 11

DNA: TGTGCCATCAGTCCCGGTAGCGGGGATGAGCAGTTCTTC
CDR3: CAISPGSGDEQFF
J: TRBJ2-1
V: TRBV10-3
D: TRBD2
size: NA
length: 13

DNA: TGTGCCAGCAGCTTAGCCCGGGGCCAAGAGACCCAGTACTTC
CDR3: CASSLARGQETQYF
J: TRBJ2-5
V: TRBV11-2
D: NA
size: NA
length: 14

DNA: TGTGCCAGCAGCCTCTCGGACAGCGGGAGGGATACTATAAGCTACACCTTC
CDR3: CASSLSDSGRDTISYTF
J: TRBJ1-2
V: TRBV4-2
D: NA
size: NA
length: 17

DNA: TGTGCCAGCAGCATCCTTAGGCGGGACTCCTACGAGCAGTACTTC
CDR3: CASSILRRDSYEQYF
J: TRBJ2-7
V: TRBV5-6
D: NA
size: NA
length: 15

DNA: TGTGCCAGCAGCTTCAAGACTAGCGGGAGATACGAGCAGTACTTC
CDR3: CASSFKTSGRYEQYF
J: TRBJ2-7
V: TRBV7-9
D: TRBD2
size: NA
length: 15

DNA: TGTGCCAGCAGCCACCGGGTCGAAGCGGCCGGGGAGCTGTTTTTT
CDR3: CASSHRVEAAGELFF
J: TRBJ2-2
V: TRBV3-1/TRBV3-2
D: NA
size: few
length: 15

DNA: TGTGCCAGCAGCTTAGGAGGCGAGGGAACGCCCCAGCATTTT
CDR3: CASSLGGEGTPQHF
J: TRBJ1-5
V: TRBV7-2
D: NA
size: NA
length: 14

DNA: TGTGCCAGCAGCAGGGACAGGGTCGGCACCGGGGAGCTGTTTTTT
CDR3: CASSRDRVGTGELFF
J: TRBJ2-2
V: TRBV27
D: TRBD1
size: NA
length: 15

DNA: TGTGCCAGCAGCTTAGCGTACACAGATACGCAGTATTTT
CDR3: CASSLAYTDTQYF
J: TRBJ2-3
V: TRBV5-8
D: NA
size: NA
length: 13

DNA: TGCGCCAGCAGCCCTACGGGATATGGCTACACCTTC
CDR3: CASSPTGYGYTF
J: TRBJ1-2
V: TRBV5-1
D: NA
size: NA
length: 12

DNA: TGCAGTGCTAGTAGTCTAGCGGGCGCCAACCTACACACAGATACGCAGTATTTT
CDR3: CSASSLAGANLHTDTQYF
J: TRBJ2-3
V: TRBV20-1
D: TRBD2
size: NA
length: 18

DNA: TGCGCCAGCAGCTTGATGACTAGCGGGAGAGAGACCCAGTACTTC
CDR3: CASSLMTSGRETQYF
J: TRBJ2-5
V: TRBV5-1
D: TRBD2
size: NA
length: 15

DNA: TGTGCCAGCAGTTACTCGAGGACAGCTAACTATGGCTACACCTTC
CDR3: CASSYSRTANYGYTF
J: TRBJ1-2
V: TRBV6-5
D: NA
size: NA
length: 15

DNA: TGTGCCAGCAGCACGCGACTAGCTGGAGACATTCAGTACTTC
CDR3: CASSTRLAGDIQYF
J: TRBJ2-4
V: TRBV7-9
D: TRBD2
size: NA
length: 14

DNA: TGTGCCAGCAGTCCCGGACAGGGTAACTCTCAGCCCCAGCATTTT
CDR3: CASSPGQGNSQPQHF
J: TRBJ1-5
V: TRBV27
D: TRBD1
size: NA
length: 15

DNA: TGTGCCAGCAGCCAGACAGGACGGAACACCGGGGAGCTGTTTTTT
CDR3: CASSQTGRNTGELFF
J: TRBJ2-2
V: TRBV6-4
D: NA
size: NA
length: 15

DNA: TGCGCCAGCAGCCAGTTCCAGGGCTCGAACACTGAAGCTTTCTTT
CDR3: CASSQFQGSNTEAFF
J: TRBJ1-1
V: TRBV4-3
D: NA
size: NA
length: 15

DNA: TGCAGCGTTGTAGTTTTTTTTGGCACTGAAGCTTTCTTT
CDR3: CSVVVFFGTEAFF
J: TRBJ1-1
V: TRBV29-1
D: NA
size: once
length: 13

DNA: TGTGCCAGCAGCCAAGACGTACTAGCGGGTTACTACAATGAGCAGTTCTTC
CDR3: CASSQDVLAGYYNEQFF
J: TRBJ2-1
V: TRBV4-2
D: TRBD2
size: NA
length: 17

DNA: TGTGCCAGCAGCTTAGGGGCCTATCAGCCCCAGCATTTT
CDR3: CASSLGAYQPQHF
J: TRBJ1-5
V: TRBV5-8
D: NA
size: NA
length: 13

DNA: TGCGCCAGCAGTGAGTCGGGGGCAGTGGGTCAGCCCCAGCATTTT
CDR3: CASSESGAVGQPQHF
J: TRBJ1-5
V: TRBV10-2
D: NA
size: many
length: 15

DNA: TGTGCCAGCAGCCCGACAGGGGTGAACACTGAAGCTTTCTTT
CDR3: CASSPTGVNTEAFF
J: TRBJ1-1
V: TRBV2
D: TRBD1
size: NA
length: 14

DNA: TGTGCCTGGAGTAGGGACAGGGTAAGTAGGGCCGTGAACACTGAAGCTTTCTTT
CDR3: CAWSRDRVSRAVNTEAFF
J: TRBJ1-1
V: TRBV30
D: TRBD1
size: NA
length: 18

DNA: TGTGCCAGCAGCCAAGCAGCCGGACAGGGTGGAAGCTCCTATAATTCACCCCTCCACTTT
CDR3: CASSQAAGQGGSSYNSPLHF
J: TRBJ1-6
V: TRBV4-2
D: TRBD1
size: NA
length: 20

DNA: TGTGCCTGGAGCTACTCTGGAAACACCATATATTTT
CDR3: CAWSYSGNTIYF
J: TRBJ1-3
V: TRBV30
D: NA
size: few
length: 12

DNA: TGTGCTAGTGGTTTGTACGGGGGAGGCCCCTCCTACGAGCAGTACTTC
CDR3: CASGLYGGGPSYEQYF
J: TRBJ2-7
V: TRBV12-5
D: NA
size: once
length: 16

DNA: TGTGCCAGCAGCTTAGAGTGGCAGGGTAGGGAGACCCAGTACTTC
CDR3: CASSLEWQGRETQYF
J: TRBJ2-5
V: TRBV11-2
D: NA
size: NA
length: 15

DNA: TGCGCCAGCGGCAACAACCACGGCACAGATACGCAGTATTTT
CDR3: CASGNNHGTDTQYF
J: TRBJ2-3
V: TRBV5-1
D: NA
size: NA
length: 14

DNA: TGTGCCAGCAGTTACGCCGGGACAGGGGTATACAATGAGCAGTTCTTC
CDR3: CASSYAGTGVYNEQFF
J: TRBJ2-1
V: TRBV6-2/TRBV6-3
D: TRBD1
size: once
length: 16

DNA: TGTGCCAGCAGCGGAGGGCCCCGGACCCAGTACTTC
CDR3: CASSGGPRTQYF
J: TRBJ2-5
V: TRBV7-9
D: NA
size: NA
length: 12

DNA: TGTGCCAGCAGTGGCTCCTGGGGCGCGCGCGGCGAGCAGTACTTC
CDR3: CASSGSWGARGEQYF
J: TRBJ2-7
V: TRBV2
D: NA
size: NA
length: 15

DNA: TGTGCCAGCAGTACTTCCGGGACAGGGGCCAATCAGCCCCAGCATTTT
CDR3: CASSTSGTGANQPQHF
J: TRBJ1-5
V: TRBV6-6
D: TRBD1
size: NA
length: 16

DNA: TGTGCCAGCAGAACCAGTTCACTAGCGGGGGTCTACGAGCAGTACTTC
CDR3: CASRTSSLAGVYEQYF
J: TRBJ2-7
V: TRBV2
D: TRBD2
size: once
length: 16

DNA: TGTGCCACACAACTCGGGACTCACAATGAGCAGTTCTTC
CDR3: CATQLGTHNEQFF
J: TRBJ2-1
V: TRBV5-4
D: NA
size: NA
length: 13

DNA: TGTGCCAGCAGCTTGGAGTTTCCCGGGGAGCTGTTTTTT
CDR3: CASSLEFPGELFF
J: TRBJ2-2
V: TRBV7-2
D: NA
size: NA
length: 13

DNA: TGTGCCAGCAGCTTGGCAGCGGGAGACCCAGATACGCAGTATTTT
CDR3: CASSLAAGDPDTQYF
J: TRBJ2-3
V: TRBV5-5
D: TRBD2
size: NA
length: 15

DNA: TGTGCCAGCACCTCCCGCACAGATACGCAGTATTTT
CDR3: CASTSRTDTQYF
J: TRBJ2-3
V: TRBV5-6
D: NA
size: NA
length: 12

DNA: TGTGCCAGCAGCCCTGACAGTATTAAGGGCGAGCAGTACTTC
CDR3: CASSPDSIKGEQYF
J: TRBJ2-7
V: TRBV9
D: NA
size: NA
length: 14

DNA: TGTGCCAGCAGCTTAGATTGGGCGGGGGGCGGAACTGAAGCTTTCTTT
CDR3: CASSLDWAGGGTEAFF
J: TRBJ1-1
V: TRBV7-6
D: NA
size: NA
length: 16

DNA: TGTGCCAGCAGGATGGGGGGGTCGGGGACCCAGTACTTC
CDR3: CASRMGGSGTQYF
J: TRBJ2-5
V: TRBV28
D: TRBD2
size: NA
length: 13

DNA: TGTGCCAGCAGCCCCGGGACAGGTCGGCGCGAGCAGTTCTTC
CDR3: CASSPGTGRREQFF
J: TRBJ2-1
V: TRBV5-6
D: TRBD1
size: NA
length: 14

DNA: TGTGCCAGCAGTGAAGCGGGCGGACAGGGGATGACAAACATTCAGTACTTC
CDR3: CASSEAGGQGMTNIQYF
J: TRBJ2-4
V: TRBV6-1
D: TRBD1
size: once
length: 17

DNA: TGTGCCAGCAGCTTAGTAGTCCCATACGAGCAGTACTTC
CDR3: CASSLVVPYEQYF
J: TRBJ2-7
V: TRBV11-2
D: NA
size: NA
length: 13

DNA: TGTGCCAGCAGCTTAGGACAGACGAATGGCTACACCTTC
CDR3: CASSLGQTNGYTF
J: TRBJ1-2
V: TRBV12-3/TRBV12-4
D: NA
size: NA
length: 13

DNA: TGTGCCAGCAGCCTAACAGGGGATTATAATTCACCCCTCCACTTT
CDR3: CASSLTGDYNSPLHF
J: TRBJ1-6
V: TRBV9
D: TRBD1
size: few
length: 15